One and the same sample provided the 3 T cell receptor beta chains below, sequenced in a study of blood T cell repertoires in COVID-19. Profiling relied on immunoSEQ multiplex PCR, and the TCRdb table lists in-frame clones only, not all of them. The sample holds over 200,000 clones, around 83% seen once. The sequenced material came from peripheral blood. The receptor set was obtained from a man older than 75 with acute or convalescent COVID-19.

This rearrangement joins TRBV7-6 to TRBJ2-1; TRBD2 matches 9 bases. The CDR3 has 16 amino acids. Losses at the gene ends were 5 bases for V and 4 bases for J; bases not matched to a gene: 9. Germline values: CDR1 SGHVS, CDR2 FNYEAQ. CDR3 in DNA: TGTGCCAGCAGCCCCATGGTTGCGGGGGGGTACAATGAGCAGTTCTTC. Translating gives CASSPMVAGGYNEQFF.

The chain links TRBV5-5 to TRBJ2-3, with 7 bases that match TRBD1. The CDR3 spans 15 residues. Trimming cost V 4 bases and J 0 bases; bases outside gene matches: 5. CDR1 and CDR2 (germline): SGHKS, YYEKEE (reference sequence). The CDR3 DNA reads TGTGCCAGCAGCGCGGACAGGACAAGCACAGATACGCAGTATTTT. Translating gives CASSADRTSTDTQYF.

The chain couples TRBV7-9 to TRBJ2-5; 11 bases line up with TRBD2. The V segment lost 0 bases and the J segment 1 base; nucleotides outside the gene matches: 4. Looked up from germline, CDR1 is SEHNR and CDR2 is FQNEAQ (reference sequence). This CDR3 has 17 amino acids. The DNA of the CDR3 is TGTGCCAGCAGCTTAGCTAGCGGGGGGGCCGTCCAAGAGACCCAGTACTTC. It codes for CASSLASGGAVQETQYF.